Listed here are 16 T cell receptor beta chains from one sample, sequenced in a study of CD8 T cells in Susac syndrome (dated by TCRdb to the late 2010s). The library was produced with the immunoSEQ multiplex PCR assay. RNA was extracted with the RNeasy kit and roughly 0.45 to 1 ug was reverse transcribed using random hexamers. Clones were called with MiXCR by TCRdb after fastp trimmed the public reads at Q25, and only in-frame beta chains were retained. CDR3 protein duplicates are merged, each entry listing the most common genes and DNA. The sample includes 70,000 to 95,000 distinct CDR3 sequences, with 90% to 95% observed a single time. The biggest ten clones account for roughly 0.97% of the sample. The source material was CD8+ T cells from PBMCs. These receptors all stem from a human donor with Susac syndrome.

The V call is TRBV29-1, the J call TRBJ1-4; D not resolved. V was pared by 0 bases and J by 0 bases, with 20 bases between. Germline V lookup: CDR1 SQVTM, CDR2 ANQGSEA. The CDR3 contains 19 residues. CDR3 amino acids: CSVEDPSSPVSSTNEKLFF. The DNA for the CDR3 is TGCAGCGTTGAAGACCCCTCTTCGCCAGTAAGCTCAACTAATGAAAAACTGTTTTTT.

The CDR3 protein is CASSDDVAGSYNEQFF. Here the CDR3 DNA reads TGTGCCAGCAGTGATGACGTGGCAGGCTCCTACAATGAGCAGTTCTTC. The chain has TRBV2 and TRBJ2-1; D is uncertain. The CDR3 has 16 amino acids. V lost 3 bases and J lost 0, with 12 bases in between. In germline, CDR1 is SNHLY, CDR2 FYNNEI.

The CDR3 sequence is CASSYYPPDSEGNEQFF. The CDR3, as DNA: TGTGCCAGCAGTTACTATCCCCCGGACAGCGAGGGCAATGAGCAGTTCTTC. The chain couples TRBV6-5 to TRBJ2-1; D possibly corresponds to TRBD1 (6 bases). The germline V gene has CDR1 MNHEY and CDR2 SVGAGI. This CDR3 spans 17 amino acids. V was clipped by 1 base and J by 6 bases, with 19 bases between them.

J is TRBJ2-7 and V is TRBV20-1; 8 positions match TRBD1. J lost 1 base, V lost 4 bases, and 3 bases had no gene match. Per the germline V gene, CDR1 is DFQATT and CDR2 is SNEGSKA (reference sequence). The CDR3 length is 13 residues. CDR3 in DNA: TGCAGTGCTACCGGACAGGGTTCCTACGAGCAGTACTTC. It encodes CSATGQGSYEQYF.

V gene TRBV28 combines with J gene TRBJ2-1; D may be TRBD1 (5 bases). Trimming pared 2 bases from V and 7 bases from J, leaving 9 bases between. From germline, CDR1 is MDHEN and CDR2 SYDVKM. The CDR3 totals 13 residues. CDR3 sequence (DNA): TGTGCCAGCAGTTTAAGGGGAAGGAATGAGCAGTTCTTC. Translated, it gives CASSLRGRNEQFF.

The chain carries TRBV9 and TRBJ2-2; D uncertain. Germline V CDR1 and CDR2: SGDLS, YYNGEE. The CDR3 contains 13 residues. V dropped 0 bases and J dropped 3 bases, with 3 bases sitting between them. The CDR3 sequence is CASSVVDTGELFF. The CDR3 DNA reads TGTGCCAGCAGCGTAGTGGACACCGGGGAGCTGTTTTTT. Filled out from reference TRBV9 and TRBJ2-2, the complete variable domain reads DSGVTQTPKHLITATGQRVTLRCSPRSGDLSVYWYQQSLDQGLQFLIQYYNGEERAKGNILERFSAQQFPDLHSELNLSSLELGDSALYFCASSVVDTGELFFGEGSRLTVL.

This clonotype was recorded once. The V and J genes are TRBV13 and TRBJ2-3; D may correspond to TRBD1 or TRBD2 (5 bases each). Germline V gives CDR1 PRHDT, CDR2 FYEKMQ (reference sequence). The CDR3 spans 17 residues. V lost 5 bases, J lost 5 bases, and 23 bases lay in between. For the CDR3, the DNA is TGTGCCAGCAGCCCTCAGGGCCCCGGGGCCCAGGGAGATACGCAGTATTTT. It specifies CASSPQGPGAQGDTQYF.

The CDR3 loop reads CASSWATVGTDTQYF. The CDR3, as DNA: TGTGCCAGCAGCTGGGCGACAGTGGGCACAGATACGCAGTATTTT. The chain is built from TRBV7-8 and TRBJ2-3; perhaps TRBD1 as D (5 bases). Germline assignment: CDR1 SGHVS and CDR2 FQNEAQ. CDR3 length: 15 residues. V lost 4 bases to trimming and J lost 1 base, with 12 bases between them. Together with reference TRBV7-8 and TRBJ2-3, the CDR3 gives the full variable domain: GAGVSQSPRYKVAKRGQDVALRCDPISGHVSLFWYQQALGQGPEFLTYFQNEAQLDKSGLPSDRFFAERPEGSVSTLKIQRTQQEDSAVYLCASSWATVGTDTQYFGPGTRLTVL.

In its sample, this clonotype was seen once. V usage is TRBV29-1 and J usage is TRBJ1-2; D perhaps matches TRBD1 (5 bases). CDR1 is SQVTM and CDR2 is ANQGSEA in the germline V gene. The CDR3 has 13 residues. Between the trimmed V and J ends, which lost 0 bases and 2 bases, there was a span of 7 bases. The DNA for the CDR3 is TGCAGCGTTGAAGATCAGGGAAACTATGGCTACACCTTC. The encoded protein is CSVEDQGNYGYTF.

The rearrangement joins TRBV6-5 to TRBJ1-2; D ambiguous. Between the trimmed V and J ends, which lost 0 bases and 0 bases, there was a span of 2 bases. CDR1 and CDR2 from the germline V gene are MNHEY and SVGAGI. There are 13 residues in the CDR3. CDR3 residues: CASSYSTNYGYTF. The CDR3, as DNA: TGTGCCAGCAGTTACTCGACTAACTATGGCTACACCTTC.

The V and J genes are TRBV12-3 or TRBV12-4 and TRBJ2-1; 8 bases line up with TRBD2. The V segment lost 2 bases and the J segment 8 bases; nucleotides outside the gene matches: 5. The CDR3 totals 14 residues. The CDR3 coding sequence is TGTGCCAGCAGTTTATTATCGGGAGGGGATGAGCAGTTCTTC. This codes for CASSLLSGGDEQFF.

V gene TRBV29-1 combines with J gene TRBJ1-6; TRBD1 matches 8 bases. The germline CDR1 and CDR2 sequences are SQVTM and ANQGSEA. The CDR3 runs 14 residues. V was pared by 6 bases and J by 8 bases, with 9 bases of the junction left unmatched. CDR3 sequence: CSVRPDREDSPLHF. As DNA, the CDR3 is TGCAGCGTGCGACCGGACAGGGAGGATTCACCCCTCCACTTT.

The chain has TRBV6-4 and TRBJ2-1; TRBD2 matches 8 bases. The germline V gene has CDR1 MRHNA and CDR2 SNTAGT. J was trimmed by 2 bases and V by 0 bases; bases with no gene match: 0. The CDR3 is 15 amino acids. The CDR3 loop is CASSDSAGAYNEQFF. CDR3 DNA sequence: TGTGCCAGCAGTGACTCAGCGGGAGCCTACAATGAGCAGTTCTTC.

The CDR3 DNA reads as TGTGCCGCGGGGGACCCTCTTAATCAGCCCCAGCATTTT. It codes for CAAGDPLNQPQHF. J is TRBJ1-5 and V is TRBV27; D possibly corresponds to TRBD1 (5 bases). This CDR3 comprises 13 residues. The V gene lost 11 bases and the J gene lost 4 bases, with 15 bases spanning the gap. Germline-derived CDR1 and CDR2 are MNHEY and SMNVEV (reference sequence).

The chain employs TRBV6-2 or TRBV6-3 and TRBJ1-5; 7 bases map to TRBD1. V dropped 2 bases and J dropped 1; count of bases not matched to a gene: 2. The CDR3 is 15 amino acids. The V gene's germline CDR1 is MNHEY and CDR2 SVGEGT. CDR3 DNA sequence: TGTGCCAGCAGTTACCCGACAGGGAGCAATCAGCCCCAGCATTTT. This codes for CASSYPTGSNQPQHF.

The chain carries TRBV2 and TRBJ2-3, with D perhaps TRBD1 (6 bases). Germline CDR1 SNHLY, CDR2 FYNNEI. The CDR3 contains 17 residues. Trimming left V 2 bases short and J 1 base short, with 16 bases between. CDR3 loop: CASSERTGQFRTDTQYF. The CDR3, as DNA: TGTGCCAGCAGTGAACGTACTGGACAGTTCCGCACAGATACGCAGTATTTT.